Below are 27 T cell receptor beta chains sequenced from a single sample in a study of blood T cell repertoires in COVID-19. The table came from immunoSEQ multiplex PCR; TCRdb's copy has only in-frame clones and leaves some out. The table has tens of thousands of clones, around 86% seen once. Sequencing used peripheral blood. These receptors were collected from a man aged 65-85 years with active COVID-19.

The chain joins TRBV5-1 to TRBJ2-2, with 8 bases aligning to TRBD1. Germline CDR1 and CDR2: SGHRS and YFSETQ. The CDR3 is 15 amino acids. After removal of 4 bases from V and 1 base from J, the junction contained 3 bases not matched to a gene. This CDR3 reads CASSRGTGNTGELFF. CDR3 coding DNA: TGCGCCAGCAGCCGCGGGACAGGGAACACCGGGGAGCTGTTTTTT.

The rearrangement joins TRBV9 to TRBJ1-1, with 7 bases matching TRBD1. The CDR3 consists of 15 residues. Germline assignment: CDR1 SGDLS and CDR2 YYNGEE. The junction had 6 bases not matched to a gene; V was cut back by 0 bases and J by 4 bases. The CDR3 protein is CASSVVSGGGTEAFF. The CDR3 nucleotides are TGTGCCAGCAGCGTAGTTTCAGGGGGTGGCACTGAAGCTTTCTTT.

The chain uses TRBV24-1 and TRBJ2-1, with 9 bases lining up with TRBD1. Trimming cost V 4 bases and J 4 bases; bases outside gene matches: 1. CDR1 and CDR2 from the germline V gene are KGHDR and SFDVKD. This CDR3 region has 14 residues. DNA of the CDR3: TGTGCCACCAGTGAAGGGACAGGGTACAATGAGCAGTTCTTC. This gives the protein CATSEGTGYNEQFF.

Here the CDR3 DNA reads TGCAGCGTCGGAGGGGACCGTGACTATGGCTACACCTTC. Its translation: CSVGGDRDYGYTF. This chain uses TRBV29-1 with TRBJ1-2; D may be TRBD1 (5 bases). From germline, CDR1 is SQVTM and CDR2 ANQGSEA. The CDR3 is made up of 13 amino acids. V shed 6 bases and J shed 3 bases, with 14 bases lying between them.

This chain joins TRBV5-4 and TRBJ2-2; D ambiguous. V dropped 0 bases and J dropped 5 bases, with 8 bases sitting between them. The CDR3 consists of 14 residues. The germline V gene encodes CDR1 SGHNT and CDR2 YYREEE (reference sequence). This CDR3 reads CASSLGLQTGELFF. Written as DNA, the CDR3 is TGTGCCAGCAGCTTGGGACTTCAGACCGGGGAGCTGTTTTTT.

The CDR3 loop is CASSQVQGAGETQYF. The CDR3 nucleotides read TGCGCCAGCAGCCAGGTACAGGGGGCGGGAGAGACCCAGTACTTC. The V gene is TRBV4-1, the J gene TRBJ2-5; 9 bases match TRBD1. Trimming at V came to 3 bases and at J to 4 bases, leaving 6 bases not matched to a gene. The CDR3 totals 15 residues. The germline gives CDR1 MGHRA, CDR2 YSYEKL.

The rearrangement joins TRBV28 to TRBJ2-7, with 8 bases that match TRBD1. This CDR3 contains 19 residues. V gave up 6 bases and J gave up 3 bases; unmatched junction bases: 22. Per germline, CDR1 MDHEN and CDR2 SYDVKM. In DNA, the CDR3 is TGTGCCAGCAGAGTTCCGGGGACAGGTATGACTAAGGCACTCTACGAGCAGTACTTC. This sequence encodes CASRVPGTGMTKALYEQYF.

The V call is TRBV18, the J call TRBJ1-2, with TRBD1 as a possible D gene (5 bases). Germline V gives CDR1 KGHSH, CDR2 LQKENI. The V end was cut by 0 bases, the J end by 4 bases, with 21 bases between. The CDR3 loop spans 18 amino acids. CDR3 sequence (DNA): TGTGCCAGCTCACCACCGGGCAGGGCCTCAACCGTCCTCTATGGCTACACCTTC. Its translation is CASSPPGRASTVLYGYTF.

This clone was found once. The gene calls are TRBV5-6 and TRBJ2-7; D possibly corresponds to TRBD1 (6 bases). Trimming took 2 bases from V and 1 from J, leaving 7 bases between them. The CDR3 is 13 amino acids. CDR1 and CDR2 (germline): SGHDT, YYEEEE. CDR3 coding DNA: TGTGCCAGCAGCTTTGGACAGTCCTACGAGCAGTACTTC. Amino acids: CASSFGQSYEQYF.

V is TRBV4-2 and J is TRBJ1-3; TRBD1 matches at 12 bases. Trimming at V came to 1 base and at J to 3 bases, leaving 7 bases not matched to a gene. Germline V gene sequence: CDR1 LGHNA, CDR2 YNFKEQ. The CDR3 is 18 amino acids. The CDR3 DNA follows: TGTGCCAGCAGCCAAGGGTTCGGGACAGGGGGCGTTGGAAACACCATATATTTT. Its protein is CASSQGFGTGGVGNTIYF.

A few counts support this clone. This chain joins TRBV9 and TRBJ1-1; 10 bases are a match to TRBD1. Germline V gene data show CDR1 as SGDLS and CDR2 as YYNGEE. Trimming at V came to 3 bases and at J to 10 bases, leaving 12 bases not matched to a gene. CDR3 length equals 15 residues. CDR3 in amino acids: CASSAGTGDLGSAFF. As DNA, the CDR3 is TGTGCCAGCAGCGCTGGGACAGGGGACCTTGGTTCAGCTTTCTTT.

This chain links TRBV6-5 with TRBJ2-7; TRBD1 might be the D (6 bases). Trimming removed 2 bases at V and 6 bases at J, with 14 bases between. Germline CDR1 is MNHEY and CDR2 is SVGAGI. CDR3 length: 14 amino acids. This CDR3 reads CASSYGIGQLEQYF. The CDR3 nucleotides are TGTGCCAGCAGTTACGGAATAGGACAGCTCGAGCAGTACTTC.

This chain links TRBV6-5 with TRBJ2-7; perhaps TRBD2 as D (5 bases). With 4 bases removed from V and 1 base from J, the gap between germline ends came to 11 bases. Germline V gene data show CDR1 as MNHEY and CDR2 as SVGAGI. CDR3 length equals 14 residues. Here the CDR3 DNA reads TGTGCCAGCAGTTCCGGGGTGTTGTCCTACGAGCAGTACTTC. This codes for CASSSGVLSYEQYF.

The V gene is TRBV4-2, the J gene TRBJ2-3, with D unclear. V was cut by 0 bases and J by 3 bases, with 10 bases left in between. Germline V gene sequence: CDR1 LGHNA, CDR2 YNFKEQ. The CDR3 consists of 15 residues. CDR3 sequence (DNA): TGTGCCAGCAGCCAAGAGTTAACGGTGACAGATACGCAGTATTTT. It specifies CASSQELTVTDTQYF.

This clone came up a few times. CDR3 bases: TGTGCCATCCGGACGGGAAACTATGGCTACACCTTC. Its protein product is CAIRTGNYGYTF. The rearrangement joins TRBV10-3 to TRBJ1-2, with unresolved D. Germline-derived CDR1 and CDR2 are ENHRY and SYGVKD. V lost 8 bases and J lost 2, with 9 bases in between. CDR3 length equals 12 residues.

This clone turned up a few times. V usage is TRBV7-9 and J usage is TRBJ2-3; 9 nucleotides align to TRBD1. V lost 5 bases, J lost 3 bases, and 6 bases stayed unmatched. The CDR3 is 15 residues long. CDR1 and CDR2 (germline): SEHNR, FQNEAQ (reference sequence). In DNA, the CDR3 is TGTGCCAGCAGCGAACAGGGGGCGAGGACAGATACGCAGTATTTT. Translation gives CASSEQGARTDTQYF.

The chain employs TRBV5-4 and TRBJ1-2, with D hard to call. Germline V gene sequence: CDR1 SGHNT, CDR2 YYREEE (reference sequence). The CDR3 spans 12 residues. Trimming pared 3 bases from V and 7 bases from J, leaving 10 bases between. In nucleotides, the CDR3 is TGTGCCAGCAGCTCGGACGGGGTTGGCTACACCTTC. The encoded protein is CASSSDGVGYTF.

This clone occurred once. This chain uses TRBV7-9 with TRBJ2-7, with 7 bases matching TRBD1. This CDR3 has 13 residues. The V segment lost 6 bases and the J segment 3 bases; nucleotides outside the gene matches: 5. Germline assignment: CDR1 SEHNR and CDR2 FQNEAQ (reference sequence). The CDR3 sequence is CASSSGTDYEQYF. The CDR3 nucleotides are TGTGCCAGCAGTTCCGGGACAGACTACGAGCAGTACTTC.

Regarding this clone: Relative to the germline gene, one junction end is altered; a read error may explain this. The V call is TRBV30, the J call TRBJ2-2, with D possibly being TRBD2 (7 bases). Germline V gene data show CDR1 as GTSNPN and CDR2 as SVGIG (reference sequence). CDR3 length: 13 residues. DNA of the CDR3: TGCGCCCGCCGGGGGGCAATCACCGGGGAGCTGTTTTTT. Translation gives CARRGAITGELFF.

This rearrangement joins TRBV24-1 to TRBJ2-5; 8 nucleotides agree with TRBD2. V lost 6 bases to trimming and J lost 0 bases; unmatched junction nucleotides: 2. Germline loops: CDR1 KGHDR, CDR2 SFDVKD. There are 14 residues in the CDR3. The CDR3 is CATSRGGYQETQYF. CDR3 nucleotides: TGTGCCACCAGTCGCGGGGGGTACCAAGAGACCCAGTACTTC.

The rearrangement joins TRBV3-1 (or the pseudogene TRBV3-2) to TRBJ1-1; TRBD1 might be the D (6 bases). Germline V gives CDR1 LGHDT, CDR2 YNNKEL (reference sequence). Trimming removed 1 base from V and 5 bases from J, with 11 bases in between. This CDR3 has 14 amino acids. CDR3 DNA: TGTGCCAGCAGCCAAGCGGGGGGGCGGACTGAAGCTTTCTTT. As protein: CASSQAGGRTEAFF.

The chain employs TRBV19 and TRBJ1-5; 8 nucleotides align to TRBD1. The germline gives CDR1 LNHDA, CDR2 SQIVND (reference sequence). V shed 5 bases and J 0 bases; nucleotides not matched to a gene: 12. The CDR3 totals 18 residues. The CDR3 loop reads CASSDHFTGQASNQPQHF. DNA for the CDR3: TGTGCCAGTAGTGACCACTTTACGGGACAGGCTAGCAATCAGCCCCAGCATTTT.

Only a few counts were recorded for this clone. This chain joins TRBV6-4 and TRBJ2-3; the D gene is possibly TRBD2 (5 bases). V lost 3 bases, J lost 0 bases, and 7 bases lay in between. Germline V lookup: CDR1 MRHNA, CDR2 SNTAGT. The CDR3 spans 14 residues. CDR3: CASSERDSTDTQYF. CDR3 nucleotide sequence: TGTGCCAGCAGTGAGAGGGATAGCACAGATACGCAGTATTTT.

The CDR3 loop reads CASSFGQAGELFF. The DNA of the CDR3 is TGTGCCAGCAGCTTCGGTCAGGCCGGGGAGCTGTTTTTT. This rearrangement joins TRBV7-2 to TRBJ2-2; D is uncertain. The ends were cut back, 3 bases at V and 6 bases at J, with 8 bases in the middle. The germline CDR1 and CDR2 sequences are SGHTA and FQGNSA. CDR3 length equals 13 residues.

The CDR3 is CASSTQAGAHEQYF. As DNA, the CDR3 is TGTGCCAGCAGCACCCAAGCAGGGGCCCACGAGCAGTACTTC. The gene calls are TRBV6-5 and TRBJ2-7; a weak D match, TRBD1 (6 bases). Trimming removed 6 bases at V and 5 bases at J, with 17 bases between. Germline-derived CDR1 and CDR2 are MNHEY and SVGAGI. The CDR3 runs 14 residues.

This sequence joins TRBV12-3 or TRBV12-4 and TRBJ1-6; no clear D. Trimming took off 3 bases at V and 10 bases at J, with 4 bases between the two ends. CDR3 size: 11 residues. The DNA for the CDR3 is TGTGCCAGCAGTTTCGGGTCACCCCTCCACTTT. It specifies CASSFGSPLHF.

In its sample, this clone was seen once. This chain joins TRBV5-1 and TRBJ1-4; D ambiguous. The CDR3 runs to 15 residues. Trimming cost V 3 bases and J 0 bases, with 9 bases left between them. Germline V gene lookup returns CDR1 SGHRS and CDR2 YFSETQ. CDR3 sequence (DNA): TGCGCCAGCAGCTCCGGGAAAGCAACTAATGAAAAACTGTTTTTT. This encodes CASSSGKATNEKLFF.